The 15 T cell receptor beta chains below come from one sample, sequenced in a study of blood T cells in healthy people across ages. Sample-barcoded 5' priming and a J-beta primer mix drove a second PCR of about 6 to 12 cycles. TCRdb reanalysed the 5' RACE reads using MiXCR and keeps one entry per CDR3 protein. The sample yields fewer than 750,000 distinct CDR3 sequences, 52% seen once. The sample comprised blood. These receptors came from an elderly woman in good health.

In its sample, this clonotype was seen many times. This sequence joins TRBV12-3 or TRBV12-4 and TRBJ2-5, with 9 bases aligning to TRBD1. The ends lost 6 bases at V and 4 bases at J; junction bases unmatched: 3. This CDR3 has 13 residues. CDR3 bases: TGTGCCAGCAGGACAGGGGGTCGAGAGACCCAGTACTTC. Protein: CASRTGGRETQYF.

The V and J genes are TRBV4-1 and TRBJ2-2; the D is unclear. CDR1 is MGHRA and CDR2 is YSYEKL in the germline V gene. Trimming took 5 bases from V and 5 from J, leaving 12 bases between them. CDR3 length: 14 residues. CDR3: CASSSIPDTGELFF. CDR3 DNA sequence: TGCGCCAGCAGCTCGATCCCGGATACCGGGGAGCTGTTTTTT.

This sequence joins TRBV20-1 and TRBJ2-5; D is perhaps TRBD1 (6 bases). The J call may be wrong; the DNA end is better matched by TRBJ2-7. The CDR3 loop spans 14 amino acids. CDR1 is DFQATT and CDR2 is SNEGSKA in the germline V gene (reference sequence). The CDR3 loop is CSAPSNRVSYEQYF. Here the CDR3 DNA reads TGCAGTGCCCCGAGTAACAGGGTTTCCTACGAGCAGTACTTC.

The chain joins TRBV20-1 to TRBJ1-2; the D is unclear. Germline V gene data show CDR1 as DFQATT and CDR2 as SNEGSKA (reference sequence). Trimming removed 2 bases at V and 8 bases at J, with 15 bases between. This CDR3 has 13 amino acids. CDR3 in DNA: TGCAGTGCTAGACCGGGCCCAAAGGCCGGCTACACCTTC. Amino acids: CSARPGPKAGYTF.

For this clonotype: This may come from a read error, since a much larger clone is one base off. The chain couples TRBV7-9 to TRBJ2-1; unclear D gene. The V end lost 8 bases, the J end lost 6 bases, and 23 bases lay between the germline ends. The CDR3 loop spans 16 amino acids. Germline V gene lookup returns CDR1 SEHNR and CDR2 FQNEAQ (reference sequence). For the CDR3, the DNA is TGTGCCAGCGCAAAACGGCGACGAGCTGTCCTCAATGAGCAGTTCTTC. This codes for CASAKRRRAVLNEQFF.

This chain joins TRBV7-9 and TRBJ2-1, with D possibly TRBD2 on 6 matching bases. The CDR3 covers 15 residues. The V gene lost 5 bases and the J gene lost 5 bases, with 16 bases spanning the gap. The germline gives CDR1 SEHNR, CDR2 FQNEAQ (reference sequence). The CDR3, as DNA: TGTGCCAGCAGCGCGAACCGGGACTCACACAATGAGCAGTTCTTC. This codes for CASSANRDSHNEQFF.

The J gene is TRBJ2-7, the V gene TRBV7-9, with 9 bases lining up with TRBD1. V dropped 1 base and J dropped 4; count of bases not matched to a gene: 8. The germline gives CDR1 SEHNR, CDR2 FQNEAQ (reference sequence). The CDR3 has 16 amino acids. CDR3 in amino acids: CASSLVQGAFKYEQYF. In DNA, the CDR3 is TGTGCCAGCAGCTTAGTACAGGGGGCGTTTAAGTACGAGCAGTACTTC.

The chain joins TRBV6-5 to TRBJ2-7, with D perhaps matching TRBD1 (6 bases). Germline loops: CDR1 MNHEY, CDR2 SVGAGI. V was cut by 6 bases and J by 2 bases, with 14 bases left in between. The CDR3 contains 14 residues. CDR3 DNA sequence: TGTGCCAGCAGCTTAACAGGGAACCCCTACGAGCAGTACTTC. Encoded protein: CASSLTGNPYEQYF.

J is TRBJ2-2 and V is TRBV20-1; no clear D. V was pared by 6 bases and J by 6 bases, with 14 bases between. The V gene's germline CDR1 is DFQATT and CDR2 SNEGSKA (reference sequence). The CDR3 has 13 residues. CDR3 amino acids: CSADGQVPGELFF. In DNA, the CDR3 is TGCAGTGCGGACGGGCAGGTCCCCGGGGAGCTGTTTTTT.

This clonotype has at least ten counts. A single base separates this from a much larger clone, so it may be a read error. The chain carries TRBV6-6 and TRBJ2-1; maybe TRBD1 (5 bases). TRBJ2-7 matches the DNA end more closely, so the J call is doubtful. Germline assignment: CDR1 MNHNY and CDR2 SVGAGI (reference sequence). The CDR3 totals 10 residues. CDR3 residues: CASRDNEQYF. The DNA of the CDR3 is TGTGCCAGCAGGGACAATGAGCAGTACTTC.

Details on this clonotype: A much bigger clone sits one base away, suggesting this may be a read error. The chain uses TRBV9 and TRBJ1-2; the match to TRBD1 covers 7 bases. Germline CDR1 SGDLS, CDR2 YYNGEE. With 4 bases clipped from V and 0 bases from J, the junction kept 9 bases outside the gene matches. The CDR3 has 16 residues. Written as DNA, the CDR3 is TGTGCCAGCAGCTCCCGGACAGGAACAGCTAACTATGGCTACACCTTC. It specifies CASSSRTGTANYGYTF.

The chain uses TRBV20-1 and TRBJ2-7; D is uncertain. CDR1 DFQATT and CDR2 SNEGSKA come from the germline V gene (reference sequence). The V gene lost 3 bases and the J gene lost 0 bases, with 12 bases spanning the gap. CDR3 length: 14 residues. The CDR3: CSASFAGPSYEQYF. The CDR3 DNA reads as TGCAGTGCTAGTTTTGCAGGACCCTCCTACGAGCAGTACTTC.

For this clonotype: This may stem from a read error, because a much larger clone lies one nucleotide away. In nucleotides, the CDR3 is TGTGCCAGCGTCGTGCTGGCACCTTACGAGCAGTACTTC. Its translation is CASVVLAPYEQYF. The gene calls are TRBV6-1 and TRBJ2-5; D unresolved. The tail of the sequence fits TRBJ2-7 better, so the J call may be wrong. Germline V gene sequence: CDR1 MNHNS, CDR2 SASEGT. CDR3 length equals 13 residues.

V is TRBV28 and J is TRBJ2-3, with a tentative D call TRBD2 (5 bases). Looked up from germline, CDR1 is MDHEN and CDR2 is SYDVKM. Trimming stripped 7 bases from V and 3 bases from J, with 14 bases between. The CDR3 consists of 14 residues. For the CDR3, the DNA is TGTGCCAGCACCCCAAGCAGGACTACAGATACGCAGTATTTT. Its protein product is CASTPSRTTDTQYF.

V and J are TRBV20-1 and TRBJ2-5; TRBD1 aligns across 7 bases. The CDR3 totals 12 residues. The trim removed 3 bases at V and 11 bases at J, leaving 9 bases unmatched. Per germline, CDR1 DFQATT and CDR2 SNEGSKA (reference sequence). The CDR3 spells CSASRSGTEQYF. The DNA of the CDR3 is TGCAGTGCTAGTAGATCCGGGACAGAGCAGTACTTC.